One sample yielded the 7 T cell receptor beta chains listed below, sequenced in a study of control samples from healthy donors and cancer patients. The table came from immunoSEQ multiplex PCR; TCRdb's copy has only in-frame clones and leaves some out. The table lists 75,000 to 100,000 clones, roughly 91% of them singletons. Sequenced material: blood. Receptors originate from a man aged 50 or older in good health.

This clone has a single count. The gene calls are TRBV11-2 and TRBJ1-4; the D gene is possibly TRBD1 (5 bases). CDR3 size: 16 residues. V was pared by 1 base and J by 8 bases, with 17 bases between. Germline V gene lookup returns CDR1 SGHAT and CDR2 FQNNGV. The CDR3 coding sequence is TGTGCCAGCAGCTTAGGTGGGCAGGGAAAAAAGGAAAAACTGTTTTTT. Translated, it gives CASSLGGQGKKEKLFF.

V is TRBV18 and J is TRBJ1-1; D call uncertain. The CDR3 has 14 amino acids. The germline CDR1 and CDR2 sequences are KGHSH and LQKENI. V was cut by 2 bases and J by 5 bases, with 12 bases left in between. CDR3 residues: CASSPALTGTEAFF. The CDR3 region has the DNA TGTGCCAGCTCACCAGCATTGACGGGGACTGAAGCTTTCTTT. The full variable domain, rest sourced from reference TRBV18 and TRBJ1-1, is NAGVMQNPRHLVRRRGQEARLRCSPMKGHSHVYWYRQLPEEGLKFMVYLQKENIIDESGMPKERFSAEFPKEGPSILRIQQVVRGDSAAYFCASSPALTGTEAFFGQGTRLTVV.

The chain uses TRBV5-6 and TRBJ2-4, with 10 bases fitting TRBD1. The CDR3 runs 16 residues. V gave up 5 bases and J gave up 3 bases; unmatched junction bases: 8. The germline V gene has CDR1 SGHDT and CDR2 YYEEEE. CDR3 DNA sequence: TGTGCCAGCAGTCTGACAGGGGGCGCGGGCAAAAACATTCAGTACTTC. Its translation: CASSLTGGAGKNIQYF. Variable domain in full (rest from reference TRBV5-6 and TRBJ2-4): DAGVTQSPTHLIKTRGQQVTLRCSPKSGHDTVSWYQQALGQGPQFIFQYYEEEERQRGNFPDRFSGHQFPNYSSELNVNALLLGDSALYLCASSLTGGAGKNIQYFGAGTRLSVL.

The CDR3 DNA reads TGTGCCAGCGGGAGGGCAGGGGGCATTGGTACCGGGGAGCTGTTTTTT. Amino acid sequence: CASGRAGGIGTGELFF. The chain uses TRBV5-4 and TRBJ2-2; D may be TRBD1 (8 bases). V lost 7 bases to trimming and J lost 5 bases, with 21 bases between them. CDR1 SGHNT and CDR2 YYREEE come from the germline V gene (reference sequence). The CDR3 has 16 amino acids.

The DNA of the CDR3 is TGTGCCAGTAGTATGCGGCAGGGGATAGGCGAGCAGTTCTTC. Amino acid sequence: CASSMRQGIGEQFF. The J gene is TRBJ2-1, the V gene TRBV19, with D possibly matching TRBD1 (6 bases). CDR3 length equals 14 residues. Germline-derived CDR1 and CDR2 are LNHDA and SQIVND (reference sequence). V was cut by 3 bases and J by 10 bases, with 16 bases left in between. The full variable domain, in which reference TRBV19 and TRBJ2-1 provide the parts outside the CDR3, is DGGITQSPKYLFRKEGQNVTLSCEQNLNHDAMYWYRQDPGQGLRLIYYSQIVNDFQKGDIAEGYSVSREKKESFPLTVTSAQKNPTAFYLCASSMRQGIGEQFFGPGTRLTVL.

This sequence joins TRBV5-1 and TRBJ1-2; D gene unclear. Germline lookup yields CDR1 SGHRS and CDR2 YFSETQ. V was clipped by 4 bases and J by 0 bases, with 4 bases between them. The CDR3 extends over 12 amino acids. The CDR3 nucleotides read TGCGCCAGCAGCCCTACTAACTATGGCTACACCTTC. This gives the protein CASSPTNYGYTF.

The V and J genes are TRBV24-1 and TRBJ2-6; D gene uncertain. CDR1 is KGHDR and CDR2 is SFDVKD in the germline V gene. Trimming removed 7 bases from V and 4 bases from J, with 7 bases in between. The CDR3 has 13 amino acids. The CDR3 region is CATSVPGANVLTF. In DNA, the CDR3 is TGTGCCACCAGCGTACCGGGGGCCAACGTCCTGACTTTC.